This TCR beta chain appears in the sequencing data of a study of response to subunit inactivated influenza vaccine (dated by TCRdb to the late 2010s). In the study overall: Deep quantitative T cell receptor repertoire profiling was used in the study to track responses to a trivalent subunit inactivated influenza vaccine.

The time point label of this sample denotes: 45 days after influenza vaccine administration. What the study reported, not specific to this receptor: The authors suggested that each seasonal influenza vaccination may recruit only a limited number of new T cells.

V is cut back by 6 bases and J by 7 bases, with 18 bases in the junction unmatched. The CDR3, from cysteine to phenylalanine, totals 18 residues. Only the CDR3 DNA stays, 54 bases, in frame from base 1. CDR1 and CDR2 were assigned from the germline V gene as MNHNS and SASEGT. The library was produced with RT-PCR. Sequencing used an Illumina HiSeq 2500. TCRdb reworked the public reads: Q25 trimming with fastp, MiXCR clone assembly, productive beta chains retained. Rows are combined by CDR3 protein, so each entry shows the most common genes and DNA. Counted in this sample were about 530,000 distinct CDR3 sequences; 10% to 15% of them appeared once. The ten most abundant clones make up over 10% of the sample. This clonotype has only a few counts. Its antigen specificity is not known. One base away there is no much larger clone; base qualities are not given.

This clonotype was sampled from a man aged 50 to 59 who received an inactivated influenza vaccine. Donor details come from another sample of the same person, matched by shared clones. The chain employs TRBV6-1 and TRBJ1-2, and 12 junction bases match TRBD1. The sample in question was PBMCs from blood, obtained roughly 47 days after vaccination. The DNA sequence follows: TGTGCCAGCAGGTCCCTCACCGGGACAGGGGGCGCCTGGGGTGGCTACACCTTC. This translates into CASRSLTGTGGAWGGYTF.